This T cell receptor (beta chain) was documented in a study of control samples from healthy donors and cancer patients. The junction had 13 bases not matched to a gene; V was cut back by 1 base and J by 10 bases. The length of the CDR3 is 17 residues. CDR1 and CDR2 (germline): SGHTA, FQGNSA. TCRdb's table, derived via immunoSEQ multiplex PCR, lists solely in-frame clones and lacks some. The data hold around 99,000 clones, with over 75% observed a single time. What was sequenced was blood. The TCR comes from a human donor in good health. The donor label of this sample is uncertain. The chain is built from TRBV7-2 and TRBJ1-4, with 9 bases aligning to TRBD1. The CDR3 sequence is CASSLDPITGGAGKLFF. The CDR3 nucleotides read TGTGCCAGCAGCTTAGACCCGATTACAGGGGGCGCGGGAAAACTGTTTTTT.